Sequencing of this T cell receptor (beta chain) was carried out in a study of blood T cell repertoires in COVID-19. Between the trimmed V and J ends, which lost 4 bases and 6 bases, there was a span of 15 bases. Germline CDR1 MNHEY, CDR2 SVGAGI. The CDR3 contains 14 residues. The protocol was immunoSEQ multiplex PCR, while the TCRdb copy is restricted to in-frame clones and leaves out a portion. The repertoire consists of 190,000 or so clones, with 78% occurring once and the leading ten covering approximately 3%. The clonotype originates from a woman aged 80 or over with active or convalescent COVID-19. This chain joins TRBV6-5 and TRBJ1-2; no firm D call. Sample: peripheral blood. CDR3 region: CASSSPQASNGYTF. CDR3 nucleotides: TGTGCCAGCAGTTCCCCTCAGGCATCCAATGGCTACACCTTC.